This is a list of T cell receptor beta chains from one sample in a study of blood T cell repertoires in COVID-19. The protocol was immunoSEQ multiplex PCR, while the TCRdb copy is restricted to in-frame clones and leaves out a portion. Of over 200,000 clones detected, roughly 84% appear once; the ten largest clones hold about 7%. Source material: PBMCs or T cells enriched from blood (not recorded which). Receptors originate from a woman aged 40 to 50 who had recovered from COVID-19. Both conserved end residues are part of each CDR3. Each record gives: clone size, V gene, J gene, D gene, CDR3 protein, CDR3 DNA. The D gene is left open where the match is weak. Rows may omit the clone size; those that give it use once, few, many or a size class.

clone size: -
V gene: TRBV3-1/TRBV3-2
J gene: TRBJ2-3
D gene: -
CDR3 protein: CASSQLPGATQYF
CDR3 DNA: TGTGCCAGCAGCCAACTCCCGGGAGCTACGCAGTATTTT

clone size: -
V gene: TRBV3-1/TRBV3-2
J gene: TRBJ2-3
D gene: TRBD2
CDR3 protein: CASSQEYTSGTNTQYF
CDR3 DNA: TGTGCCAGCAGCCAAGAATACACTAGCGGGACTAATACGCAGTATTTT

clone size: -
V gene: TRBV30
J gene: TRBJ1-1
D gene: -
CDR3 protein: CAWSWQQNTEAFF
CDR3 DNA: TGTGCCTGGAGTTGGCAACAGAACACTGAAGCTTTCTTT

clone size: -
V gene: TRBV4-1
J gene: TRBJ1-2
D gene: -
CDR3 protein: CASSQGTIFGAERIYGYTF
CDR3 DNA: TGCGCCAGCAGCCAAGGGACAATTTTTGGGGCAGAGAGAATCTATGGCTACACCTTC

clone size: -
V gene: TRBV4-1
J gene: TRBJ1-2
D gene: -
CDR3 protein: CASSSLDPGGYGYTF
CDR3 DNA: TGCGCCAGCAGCTCCCTCGACCCCGGGGGATATGGCTACACCTTC

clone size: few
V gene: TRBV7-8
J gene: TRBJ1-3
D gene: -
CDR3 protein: CASSLGQHLSGNTIYF
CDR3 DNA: TGTGCCAGCAGCTTAGGACAGCACCTCTCTGGAAACACCATATATTTT

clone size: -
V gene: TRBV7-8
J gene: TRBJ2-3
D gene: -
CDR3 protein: CASSSAGEEGSLLGATDTQYF
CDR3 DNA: TGTGCCAGCAGCTCTGCCGGGGAGGAGGGGTCCCTATTAGGAGCTACAGATACGCAGTATTTT

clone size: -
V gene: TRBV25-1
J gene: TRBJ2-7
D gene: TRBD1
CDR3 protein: CASSGAGRTGQPFYEQYF
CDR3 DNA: TGTGCCAGCAGTGGTGCAGGTCGAACGGGACAGCCCTTCTACGAGCAGTACTTC

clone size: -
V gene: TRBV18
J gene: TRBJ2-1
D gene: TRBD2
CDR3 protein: CASSPTLLAGVGEQFF
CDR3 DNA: TGTGCCAGCTCACCAACTTTACTAGCGGGAGTTGGTGAGCAGTTCTTC

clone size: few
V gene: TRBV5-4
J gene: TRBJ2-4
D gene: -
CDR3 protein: CASSGGGSKNIQYF
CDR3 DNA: TGTGCCAGCAGCGGGGGCGGATCCAAAAACATTCAGTACTTC

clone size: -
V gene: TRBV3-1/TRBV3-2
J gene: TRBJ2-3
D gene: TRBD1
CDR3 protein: CASSQDPGTVSTDTQYF
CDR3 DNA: TGTGCCAGCAGCCAAGATCCCGGGACAGTGAGCACAGATACGCAGTATTTT

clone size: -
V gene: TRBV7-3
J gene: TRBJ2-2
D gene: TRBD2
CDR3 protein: CASGRVTGELFF
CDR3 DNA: TGTGCCAGCGGGAGGGTAACCGGGGAGCTGTTTTTT

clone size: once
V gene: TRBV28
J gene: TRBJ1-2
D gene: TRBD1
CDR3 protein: CASSGQGAPNYGYTF
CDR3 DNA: TGTGCCAGCAGCGGACAGGGGGCCCCTAACTATGGCTACACCTTC

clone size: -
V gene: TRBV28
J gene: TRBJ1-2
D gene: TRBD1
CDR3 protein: CASSLRPGTGRGGYTF
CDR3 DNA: TGTGCCAGCAGTTTAAGACCAGGGACAGGGAGGGGTGGCTACACCTTC

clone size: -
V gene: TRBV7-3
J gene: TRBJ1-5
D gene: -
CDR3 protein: CASSPPGRQNQPQHF
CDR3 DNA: TGTGCCAGCAGCCCCCCGGGTCGGCAAAATCAGCCCCAGCATTTT

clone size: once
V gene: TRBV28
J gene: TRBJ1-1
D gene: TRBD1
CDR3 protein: CASSTQGLEAFF
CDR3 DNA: TGTGCCAGCAGTACACAGGGGCTTGAAGCTTTCTTT

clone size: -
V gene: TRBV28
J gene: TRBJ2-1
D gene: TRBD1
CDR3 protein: CASTRTGHNEQFF
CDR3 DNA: TGTGCCAGCACCAGGACAGGGCACAATGAGCAGTTCTTC

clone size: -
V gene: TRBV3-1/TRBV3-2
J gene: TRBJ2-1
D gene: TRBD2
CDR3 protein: CASSQGGREEQFF
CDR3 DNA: TGTGCCAGCAGTCAAGGCGGGAGGGAGGAGCAGTTCTTC

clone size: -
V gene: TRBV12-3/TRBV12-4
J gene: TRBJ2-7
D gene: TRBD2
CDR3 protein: CASSLAGGYEQYF
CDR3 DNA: TGTGCCAGCAGCCTAGCGGGAGGGTACGAGCAGTACTTC

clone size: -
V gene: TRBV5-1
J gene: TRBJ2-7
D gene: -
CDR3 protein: CASSFLPRASYEQYF
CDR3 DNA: TGCGCCAGCAGCTTTTTACCCAGGGCTTCCTACGAGCAGTACTTC

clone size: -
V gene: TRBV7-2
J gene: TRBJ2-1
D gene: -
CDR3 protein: CASSFWRIFSYNEQFF
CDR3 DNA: TGTGCCAGCAGCTTTTGGCGGATCTTCTCCTACAATGAGCAGTTCTTC

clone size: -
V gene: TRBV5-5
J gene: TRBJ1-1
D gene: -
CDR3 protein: CASSYPTGDTEAFF
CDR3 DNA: TGTGCCAGCAGCTACCCGACAGGAGACACTGAAGCTTTCTTT

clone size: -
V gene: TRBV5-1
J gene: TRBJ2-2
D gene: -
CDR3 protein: CASSSDQGFTGELFF
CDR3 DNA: TGCGCCAGCAGCTCAGACCAGGGTTTCACCGGGGAGCTGTTTTTT

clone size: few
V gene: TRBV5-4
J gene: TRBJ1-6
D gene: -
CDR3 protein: CASSFQGYTNSPLHF
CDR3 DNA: TGTGCCAGCAGCTTTCAGGGTTATACCAATTCACCCCTCCACTTT

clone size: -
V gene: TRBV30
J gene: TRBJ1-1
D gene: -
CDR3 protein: CAWSKNQGTEAFF
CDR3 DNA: TGTGCCTGGAGCAAGAATCAGGGCACTGAAGCTTTCTTT

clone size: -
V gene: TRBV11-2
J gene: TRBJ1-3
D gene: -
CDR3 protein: CASSPTASGNTIYF
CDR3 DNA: TGTGCCAGCAGCCCGACAGCCTCTGGAAACACCATATATTTT

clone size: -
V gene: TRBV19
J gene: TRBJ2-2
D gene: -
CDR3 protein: CASSIGGGQGTGELFF
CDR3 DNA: TGTGCCAGTAGTATAGGAGGTGGGCAGGGGACCGGGGAGCTGTTTTTT

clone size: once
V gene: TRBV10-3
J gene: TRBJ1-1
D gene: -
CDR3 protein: CAISVARGNTEAFF
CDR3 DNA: TGTGCCATCAGTGTAGCCAGGGGGAACACTGAAGCTTTCTTT

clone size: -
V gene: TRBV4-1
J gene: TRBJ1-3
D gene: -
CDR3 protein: CASSQGDWRGSSGNTIYF
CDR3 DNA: TGCGCCAGCAGCCAAGGGGACTGGAGGGGATCCTCTGGAAACACCATATATTTT

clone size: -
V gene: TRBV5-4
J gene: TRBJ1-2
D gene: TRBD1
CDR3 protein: CASSVTGGDYGYTF
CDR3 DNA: TGTGCCAGCAGCGTGACAGGGGGCGACTATGGCTACACCTTC

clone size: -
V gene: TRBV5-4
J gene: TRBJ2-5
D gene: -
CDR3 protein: CASSGGTSQETQYF
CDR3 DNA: TGTGCCAGCAGCGGTGGGACTTCTCAAGAGACCCAGTACTTC

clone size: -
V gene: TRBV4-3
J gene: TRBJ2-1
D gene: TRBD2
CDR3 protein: CASSHRTERGLGEQFF
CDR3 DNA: TGCGCCAGCAGCCACAGGACTGAGCGGGGTCTGGGGGAGCAGTTCTTC

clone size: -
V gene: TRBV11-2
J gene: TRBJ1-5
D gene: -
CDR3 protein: CASSLDSSNQPQHF
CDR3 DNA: TGTGCCAGCAGCTTGGACAGCAGCAATCAGCCCCAGCATTTT

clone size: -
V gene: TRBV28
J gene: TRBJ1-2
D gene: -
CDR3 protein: CASQQGYGYTF
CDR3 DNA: TGTGCCAGCCAACAGGGATATGGCTACACCTTC

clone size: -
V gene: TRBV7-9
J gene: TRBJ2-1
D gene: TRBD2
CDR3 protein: CASSLGAGGGYSEQFF
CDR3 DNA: TGTGCCAGCAGCTTAGGGGCGGGAGGAGGTTACAGTGAGCAGTTCTTC

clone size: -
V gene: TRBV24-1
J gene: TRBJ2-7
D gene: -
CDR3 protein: CAPLVRTYSSYEQYF
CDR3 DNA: TGTGCCCCTTTAGTGAGGACTTATAGCTCCTACGAGCAGTACTTC

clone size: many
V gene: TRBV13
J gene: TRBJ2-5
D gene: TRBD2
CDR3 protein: CASSLMTSGVKETQYF
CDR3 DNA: TGTGCCAGCAGCTTAATGACTAGCGGGGTGAAAGAGACCCAGTACTTC

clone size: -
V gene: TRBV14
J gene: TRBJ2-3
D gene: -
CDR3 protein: CASSRTSGGNTQYF
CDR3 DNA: TGTGCCAGCAGCCGTACATCAGGGGGGAATACGCAGTATTTT

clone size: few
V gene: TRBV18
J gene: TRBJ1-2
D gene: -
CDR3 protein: CASSWTRGDGYTF
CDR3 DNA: TGTGCCAGCTCTTGGACTCGGGGGGATGGCTACACCTTC

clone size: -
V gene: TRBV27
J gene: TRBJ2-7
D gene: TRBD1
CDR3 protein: CASSLGDSLREQYF
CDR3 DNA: TGTGCCAGCAGTTTAGGGGACAGTTTGCGCGAGCAGTACTTC

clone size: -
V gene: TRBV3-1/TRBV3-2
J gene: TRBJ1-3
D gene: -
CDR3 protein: CASSRPGGASGNTIYF
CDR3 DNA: TGTGCCAGCAGCCGTCCGGGGGGGGCGAGTGGAAACACCATATATTTT

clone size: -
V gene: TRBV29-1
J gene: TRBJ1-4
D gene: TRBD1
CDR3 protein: CSVGTGFLGFEKLFF
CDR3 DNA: TGCAGCGTTGGGACAGGGTTCCTGGGGTTTGAAAAACTGTTTTTT

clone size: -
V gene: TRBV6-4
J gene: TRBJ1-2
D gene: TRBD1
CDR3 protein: CASSADRGSYGYTF
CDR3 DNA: TGTGCCAGCAGTGCTGACAGGGGTAGCTATGGCTACACCTTC

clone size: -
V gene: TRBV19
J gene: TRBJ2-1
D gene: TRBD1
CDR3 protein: CASSLPDRDPFF
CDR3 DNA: TGTGCCAGTAGTCTTCCGGACAGGGACCCGTTCTTC

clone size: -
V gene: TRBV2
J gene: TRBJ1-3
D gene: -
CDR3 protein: CASSDGILAGNTIYF
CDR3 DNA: TGTGCCAGCAGTGACGGGATTCTAGCTGGAAACACCATATATTTT

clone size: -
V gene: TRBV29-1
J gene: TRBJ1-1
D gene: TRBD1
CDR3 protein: CSVEGQGGKAFF
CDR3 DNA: TGCAGCGTCGAAGGACAGGGTGGGAAAGCTTTCTTT

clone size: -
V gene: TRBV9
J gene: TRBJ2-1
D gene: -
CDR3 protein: CASSVAQGTNEQFF
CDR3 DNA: TGTGCCAGCAGCGTAGCACAGGGAACCAATGAGCAGTTCTTC

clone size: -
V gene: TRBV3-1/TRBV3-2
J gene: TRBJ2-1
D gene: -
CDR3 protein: CASSPDITYNEQFF
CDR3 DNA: TGTGCCAGCAGCCCCGACATTACCTACAATGAGCAGTTCTTC

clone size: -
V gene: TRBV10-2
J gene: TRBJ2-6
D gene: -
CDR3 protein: CASNEVRGSGANVLTF
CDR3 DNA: TGCGCCAGCAATGAGGTCAGAGGTTCTGGGGCCAACGTCCTGACTTTC

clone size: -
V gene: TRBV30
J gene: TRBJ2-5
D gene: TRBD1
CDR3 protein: CAWTRLGQGAKTQYF
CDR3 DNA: TGTGCCTGGACCAGATTGGGACAGGGGGCGAAGACCCAGTACTTC

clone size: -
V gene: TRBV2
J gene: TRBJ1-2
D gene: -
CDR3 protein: CASLLVGLNYGYTF
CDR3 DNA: TGTGCCAGCCTGCTGGTGGGGCTGAACTATGGCTACACCTTC

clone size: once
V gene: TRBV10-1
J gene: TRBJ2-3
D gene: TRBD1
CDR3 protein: CASSEDRGGTDTQYF
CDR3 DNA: TGCGCCAGCAGTGAGGACAGGGGGGGCACAGATACGCAGTATTTT